Sequencing of this T cell receptor beta chain was carried out in a study of T cell changes during pregnancy in multiple sclerosis. The CDR3 runs 17 residues. Germline V gene lookup returns CDR1 SGHTA and CDR2 FQGTGA. V lost 1 base and J 0 bases, leaving 15 bases between the germline ends. The data were produced by immunoSEQ multiplex PCR, yet TCRdb's version contains in-frame clones alone and is incomplete. This sample carries tens of thousands of clones, under 95% of them seen once, and the ten largest clones take 0.65% to 0.85%. This specimen was CD4+ T cells from peripheral blood mononuclear cells, taken in the second trimester of pregnancy. This clonotype was sampled from a female donor in good health, enrolled as a control in a pregnancy study. This rearrangement joins TRBV7-3 to TRBJ2-5, with D possibly TRBD2 on 6 matching bases. CDR3 residues: CASSLRPTGDYQETQYF. The CDR3 DNA is TGTGCCAGCAGCTTAAGGCCAACGGGGGATTACCAAGAGACCCAGTACTTC.